This entry describes one T cell receptor (beta chain). Antigen: not known. The authors prepared the TCRbeta library with unique molecular identifiers. TCRdb reprocessed the PCR reads via MiXCR and lists one record per CDR3 protein. The table has about 300,000 distinct CDR3 sequences, 6% to 10% seen once; the top ten hold 9.1%. In germline, CDR1 is KGHSH, CDR2 LQKENI. CDR3 length: 16 residues. V lost 3 bases and J lost 4, with 16 bases in between. These data originate in a study of T-cell reconstitution after alpha-beta-depleted transplantation in children. General study findings and limits: At one year after transplant, newly produced T cells mostly accounted for T-cell counts and diversity.

The source of this sequence is a female patient aged 2-15 years who had a stem cell transplant for Fanconi anemia, so the T cells may come from the graft donor. The sample was peripheral blood, taken 360 days after TCRalphabeta/CD19-depleted stem cell transplant. The V call is TRBV18, the J call TRBJ1-3; tentative D call: TRBD1 (6 bases). The CDR3 protein is CASSPTTGTAGNTIYF. Written as DNA, the CDR3 is TGTGCCAGCTCACCTACTACAGGGACGGCGGGAAACACCATATATTTT.